This T cell receptor beta chain was found in a study of T cell repertoires in cytomegalovirus infection. The CDR3 is 15 amino acids. CDR1 LNHNV and CDR2 YYDKDF come from the germline V gene (reference sequence). V gave up 3 bases and J gave up 4 bases, with 15 bases separating them. Points on this clonotype: Its antigen is still unknown.

TCRdb called the reads again in MiXCR, with one record for every CDR3 protein. The sample has roughly 570,000 distinct CDR3 sequences; 35% to 50% are singletons. Specimen: cultured PBMCs, collected from culture after CMV antigen stimulation. The rearrangement joins TRBV15 to TRBJ1-1; unclear D gene. The sequence was collected from a human donor in good health (CMV status not recorded). Some clones in this sample may be carry-over from other donors' samples. The CDR3 spells CATSRKTAGGTEAFF. The CDR3 coding sequence is TGTGCCACCAGCAGGAAAACAGCCGGAGGCACTGAAGCTTTCTTT.